This entry lists 18 T cell receptor beta chains sequenced from one sample in a study of Graves' ophthalmopathy and Graves' hyperthyroidism. Using RNA transcripts, the TCR beta CDR3 regions were amplified. First-round RT-PCR relied on HTBI primers, and a second-round multiplex PCR came next. TCRdb redid the calling of the multiplex PCR reads with MiXCR, one entry per CDR3 protein. The sample consists of 500,000 to 800,000 distinct CDR3 sequences, about 38% of them appearing once. The sequencing input was peripheral blood. The receptors shown here come from an adult man with Graves' ophthalmopathy.

Of note for this clonotype: A much larger clone lies a single base off, so this may be a read error. The chain is built from TRBV20-1 and TRBJ2-5; a possible D gene is TRBD2 (5 bases). The V end was cut by 2 bases, the J end by 2 bases, with 15 bases between. The CDR3 is made up of 15 amino acids. Germline assignment: CDR1 DFQATT and CDR2 SNEGSKA (reference sequence). The CDR3 is CSARSGSARQETQYF. CDR3 DNA: TGCAGTGCTAGAAGTGGTAGCGCACGGCAAGAGACCCAGTACTTC.

The chain's CDR3 is CSASWAVNQPLHF. The CDR3 DNA reads TGCAGTGCTAGCTGGGCGGTCAATCAGCCCCTCCACTTT. The chain joins TRBV20-1 to TRBJ1-6; D is ambiguous. In germline, CDR1 is DFQATT, CDR2 SNEGSKA (reference sequence). Trimming removed 3 bases from V and 13 bases from J, with 16 bases in between. CDR3 length equals 13 residues.

The chain combines TRBV10-3 with TRBJ2-7, with D perhaps TRBD2 (7 bases). CDR1 and CDR2 (germline): ENHRY, SYGVKD. The V and J ends lost 3 bases and 0 bases respectively, with 12 bases between them. The CDR3 is 15 residues long. The CDR3 spells CAISDPGGHSYEQYF. CDR3 nucleotides: TGTGCCATCAGTGACCCCGGGGGGCACTCCTACGAGCAGTACTTC.

V and J are TRBV10-3 and TRBJ2-2, with TRBD2 as a possible D gene (6 bases). This CDR3 has 14 residues. Germline V CDR1 and CDR2: ENHRY, SYGVKD. V was cut by 11 bases and J by 0 bases, with 13 bases left in between. The CDR3 region is CAWSGGANTGELFF. As DNA, the CDR3 is TGTGCCTGGAGCGGAGGGGCGAACACCGGGGAGCTGTTTTTT.

Ten or more counts support this clonotype. The chain uses TRBV7-9 and TRBJ2-7; the D gene is possibly TRBD2 (5 bases). Per the germline V gene, CDR1 is SEHNR and CDR2 is FQNEAQ (reference sequence). The CDR3 is 15 residues long. Trimming pared 4 bases from V and 0 bases from J, leaving 13 bases between. CDR3 DNA: TGTGCCAGCAGCTCGGGAAGAGAACGCTCCTACGAGCAGTACTTC. Its protein product is CASSSGRERSYEQYF.

The rearrangement uses TRBV25-1 and TRBJ1-5; no firm D call. Per the germline V gene, CDR1 is MGHDK and CDR2 is SYGVNS. Trimming left V 4 bases short and J 0 bases short, with 10 bases between. This CDR3 has 15 amino acids. CDR3 nucleotide sequence: TGTGCCAGCAGTGCAAAAGCGACTAGCAATCAGCCCCAGCATTTT. Translated: CASSAKATSNQPQHF.

This clonotype was counted at least ten times. This chain joins TRBV29-1 and TRBJ1-1; 9 nucleotides agree with TRBD1. Germline V lookup: CDR1 SQVTM, CDR2 ANQGSEA. This CDR3 spans 13 amino acids. Trimming at V came to 2 bases and at J to 4 bases, leaving 2 bases not matched to a gene. The CDR3 DNA reads TGCAGCGTTGAAAAGACAGGGGGCACTGAAGCTTTCTTT. It specifies CSVEKTGGTEAFF.

This clonotype was seen many times. CDR3 residues: CASSQASNQPQHF. In DNA, the CDR3 is TGCGCCAGCAGCCAAGCTAGCAATCAGCCCCAGCATTTT. The V call is TRBV4-1, the J call TRBJ1-5, with D unresolved. In germline, CDR1 is MGHRA, CDR2 YSYEKL. V lost 1 base to trimming and J lost 0 bases, with 1 base between them. The CDR3 is 13 amino acids.

V and J are TRBV20-1 and TRBJ1-2; TRBD1 matches at 8 bases. This CDR3 has 14 amino acids. Germline V gives CDR1 DFQATT, CDR2 SNEGSKA (reference sequence). The CDR3 region is CSVDPGRTGYGYTF. The CDR3 nucleotides are TGCAGCGTTGATCCAGGGCGGACAGGGTATGGCTACACCTTC.

This clonotype was counted many times. V gene TRBV7-7 combines with J gene TRBJ2-6; 8 positions agree with TRBD1. Germline values: CDR1 SSHAT, CDR2 FNYEAQ (reference sequence). The CDR3 totals 13 residues. V gave up 4 bases and J gave up 15 bases; unmatched junction bases: 8. CDR3 nucleotides: TGTGCCAGCAGCTCCCCCGGACAGGGAGGCCTGACTTTC. It translates to CASSSPGQGGLTF.

This chain connects TRBV11-2 to TRBJ2-7; 9 bases map to TRBD1. The CDR3 length is 15 residues. Germline lookup yields CDR1 SGHAT and CDR2 FQNNGV. V lost 5 bases and J lost 5; bases outside the gene matches: 10. This chain's CDR3 is CASSLTGQGSHEQYF. DNA for the CDR3: TGTGCCAGCAGCCTAACGGGACAGGGTAGCCACGAGCAGTACTTC.

This rearrangement joins TRBV7-2 to TRBJ2-6; D gene ambiguous. The ends were cut back, 8 bases at V and 2 bases at J, with 19 bases in the middle. Germline V gene data show CDR1 as SGHTA and CDR2 as FQGNSA. The CDR3 is made up of 17 amino acids. CDR3 nucleotides: TGTGCCAGCTCACCAATTGGATCCGGCGCTGGGGCCAACGTCCTGACTTTC. Translated: CASSPIGSGAGANVLTF.

This clonotype was seen repeatedly, ten times or more. The V and J genes are TRBV19 and TRBJ2-7, with D unclear. V lost 4 bases and J lost 5, with 21 bases in between. Germline V lookup: CDR1 LNHDA, CDR2 SQIVND (reference sequence). The CDR3 has 16 residues. CDR3 sequence reads: CASSRRQLNPSHEQYF. The CDR3 DNA reads TGTGCCAGTAGTAGGAGACAATTAAACCCTTCCCACGAGCAGTACTTC.

The CDR3 nucleotides are TGCAGTGCTCCGGTCCGGGAGCACGAGCAGTACTTC. This translates into CSAPVREHEQYF. V and J are TRBV20-1 and TRBJ2-7, with a possible D match to TRBD2 (6 bases). Germline V gene sequence: CDR1 DFQATT, CDR2 SNEGSKA (reference sequence). The CDR3 consists of 12 residues. Trimming took 5 bases from V and 5 from J, leaving 13 bases between them.

The V call is TRBV7-8, the J call TRBJ2-6; 7 nucleotides match TRBD2. Germline lookup yields CDR1 SGHVS and CDR2 FQNEAQ. After removal of 9 bases from V and 4 bases from J, the junction contained 12 bases not matched to a gene. CDR3 length: 16 amino acids. This CDR3 is CARGGSRNSGANVLTF. The CDR3 DNA sequence: TGTGCCAGGGGCGGGAGCCGGAACAGCGGGGCCAACGTCCTGACTTTC.

In this sample, this clonotype turned up a few times. The chain has TRBV10-3 and TRBJ2-5; weak D call: TRBD1 (6 bases). V dropped 4 bases and J dropped 5 bases, with 8 bases sitting between them. Germline assignment: CDR1 ENHRY and CDR2 SYGVKD. The length of the CDR3 is 12 residues. CDR3 region: CAISVGQETQYF. The CDR3 DNA reads TGTGCCATCAGTGTCGGACAGGAGACCCAGTACTTC.

The CDR3: CASSLVARSKYYEQYF. The CDR3 DNA sequence: TGTGCCAGCAGCTTAGTAGCTCGGAGTAAGTACTACGAGCAGTACTTC. The rearrangement links TRBV7-2 to TRBJ2-7; D unclear. The length of the CDR3 is 16 residues. The V and J ends lost 1 base and 3 bases respectively, with 16 bases between them. Germline values: CDR1 SGHTA, CDR2 FQGNSA.

This clonotype was seen only a few times. The gene calls are TRBV7-9 and TRBJ1-1; the D is unclear. Germline CDR1 SEHNR, CDR2 FQNEAQ (reference sequence). The V gene lost 6 bases and the J gene lost 0 bases, with 11 bases spanning the gap. The length of the CDR3 is 14 residues. The CDR3 sequence is CASRNQPVNTEAFF. In DNA, the CDR3 is TGTGCCAGCAGAAATCAACCAGTGAACACTGAAGCTTTCTTT. Using reference TRBV7-9 and TRBJ1-1 for the parts outside the CDR3, the full variable domain is DTGVSQNPRHKITKRGQNVTFRCDPISEHNRLYWYRQTLGQGPEFLTYFQNEAQLEKSRLLSDRFSAERPKGSFSTLEIQRTEQGDSAMYLCASRNQPVNTEAFFGQGTRLTVV.